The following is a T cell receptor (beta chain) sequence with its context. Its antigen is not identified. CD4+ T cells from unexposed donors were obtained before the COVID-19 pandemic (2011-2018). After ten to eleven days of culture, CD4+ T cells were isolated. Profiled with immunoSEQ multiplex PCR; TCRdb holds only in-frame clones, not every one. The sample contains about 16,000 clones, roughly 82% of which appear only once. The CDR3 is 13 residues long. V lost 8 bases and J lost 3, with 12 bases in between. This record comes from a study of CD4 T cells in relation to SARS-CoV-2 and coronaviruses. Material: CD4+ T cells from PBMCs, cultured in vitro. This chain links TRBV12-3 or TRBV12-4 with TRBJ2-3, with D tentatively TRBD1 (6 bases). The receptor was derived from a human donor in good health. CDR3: CASQKTGTDTQYF. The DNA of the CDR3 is TGTGCCAGCCAAAAAACAGGGACAGATACGCAGTATTTT.